The 17 T cell receptor beta chains given below trace back to one sample, sequenced in a study of cytomegalovirus exposure and HLA in healthy donors. The PCR ran on 60 Vbeta and 13 Jbeta primers. Measured with immunoSEQ multiplex PCR; TCRdb has only the in-frame clones, and not every one. The sample holds roughly 120,000 clones, 81% seen once. Input material: PBMCs. The receptors were sampled from a woman aged 30 to 39 in good health and CMV-seronegative.

The rearrangement uses TRBV29-1 and TRBJ1-1, with D unclear. V gave up 4 bases and J gave up 4 bases, with 19 bases separating them. There are 15 residues in the CDR3. Germline CDR1 SQVTM, CDR2 ANQGSEA. The CDR3 DNA sequence: TGCAGCGTTGCTCATCGACTCTACGAAAGCACTGAAGCTTTCTTT. This sequence encodes CSVAHRLYESTEAFF.

CDR3 sequence (DNA): TGTGCCAGCAGCTCGGGGGGACGGAATTACAATGAGCAGTTCTTC. This translates into CASSSGGRNYNEQFF. The chain recombines TRBV5-4 with TRBJ2-1, with 7 bases matching TRBD2. CDR3 length equals 15 residues. With V trimmed by 3 bases and J by 4 bases, 7 bases remained unmatched. Germline V CDR1 and CDR2: SGHNT, YYREEE (reference sequence). The full variable domain, rest sourced from reference TRBV5-4 and TRBJ2-1, is ETGVTQSPTHLIKTRGQQVTLRCSSQSGHNTVSWYQQALGQGPQFIFQYYREEENGRGNFPPRFSGLQFPNYSSELNVNALELDDSALYLCASSSGGRNYNEQFFGPGTRLTVL.

This clone was recorded once. This chain connects TRBV19 to TRBJ2-2; the match to TRBD2 covers 8 bases. The V gene end was trimmed by 4 bases and the J gene end by 4 bases; junction bases not matched to a gene: 11. Per the germline V gene, CDR1 is LNHDA and CDR2 is SQIVND (reference sequence). The length of the CDR3 is 17 residues. CDR3 nucleotide sequence: TGTGCCAGTAGTACCGGACGAGGACTAGCAGTCACCGGGGAGCTGTTTTTT. Translated, it gives CASSTGRGLAVTGELFF.

There are a few counts of this clone. The V and J genes are TRBV6-1 and TRBJ1-5, with 12 bases identical to TRBD1. V lost 6 bases and J lost 2; bases outside the gene matches: 2. The CDR3 runs 15 residues. Germline V gives CDR1 MNHNS, CDR2 SASEGT. The CDR3 region has the DNA TGTGCCAGCAGGGGGACAGGGGGCGGCAATCAGCCCCAGCATTTT. It translates to CASRGTGGGNQPQHF.

The rearrangement links TRBV5-1 to TRBJ1-2, with D hard to call. The V and J ends lost 0 bases and 3 bases respectively, with 9 bases between them. CDR1 and CDR2 from the germline V gene are SGHRS and YFSETQ. The CDR3 is 14 amino acids. This CDR3 reads CASSLGTGDYGYTF. The CDR3, as DNA: TGCGCCAGCAGCTTGGGGACCGGGGACTATGGCTACACCTTC.

The J gene is TRBJ1-6, the V gene TRBV5-1; D is possibly TRBD1 (5 bases). This CDR3 comprises 21 residues. Germline assignment: CDR1 SGHRS and CDR2 YFSETQ. Deletions cut 3 bases from V and 4 bases from J, with 29 bases between. The CDR3 sequence: CASSSQSGADSLTFYNSPLHF. For the CDR3, the DNA is TGCGCCAGCAGCTCTCAGTCTGGGGCAGACTCCCTTACCTTTTATAATTCACCCCTCCACTTT.

The rearrangement links TRBV5-1 to TRBJ1-1; no clear D gene. V was cut by 0 bases and J by 3 bases, with 12 bases left in between. Germline CDR1 is SGHRS and CDR2 is YFSETQ. The CDR3 loop spans 15 amino acids. CDR3 in DNA: TGCGCCAGCAGCTTGGTGCCAGGTTGGTACACTGAAGCTTTCTTT. Its protein product is CASSLVPGWYTEAFF.

J is TRBJ2-7 and V is TRBV13, with 8 positions matching TRBD2. CDR1 is PRHDT and CDR2 is FYEKMQ in the germline V gene (reference sequence). The CDR3 is 16 residues long. V lost 6 bases, J lost 4 bases, and 14 bases stayed unmatched. CDR3 loop: CASSGIDETSEYEQYF. CDR3 DNA sequence: TGTGCCAGCAGTGGCATAGATGAGACTAGCGAGTACGAGCAGTACTTC.

The chain has TRBV5-5 and TRBJ1-1, with D possibly matching TRBD1 (5 bases). The germline V and J ends were trimmed by 0 bases and 2 bases, with 11 bases remaining between them. Germline V gives CDR1 SGHKS, CDR2 YYEKEE (reference sequence). CDR3 length: 15 amino acids. In nucleotides, the CDR3 is TGTGCCAGCAGCTTGGCCACGGGGGTAAACACTGAAGCTTTCTTT. Its protein product is CASSLATGVNTEAFF.

This rearrangement joins TRBV19 to TRBJ1-5; no clear D. CDR3 length: 16 amino acids. Germline values: CDR1 LNHDA, CDR2 SQIVND (reference sequence). V was cut by 5 bases and J by 4 bases, with 18 bases left in between. CDR3 region: CASSSQVPYRNQPQHF. In DNA, the CDR3 is TGTGCCAGTAGTTCCCAAGTCCCATATCGGAATCAGCCCCAGCATTTT.

This clone appeared a few times. The V gene is TRBV6-5, the J gene TRBJ1-2, with D possibly TRBD1 on 6 matching bases. CDR3 size: 16 residues. Germline V gene sequence: CDR1 MNHEY, CDR2 SVGAGI. V lost 2 bases and J lost 0, with 13 bases in between. For the CDR3, the DNA is TGTGCCAGCAGTTACCTCCTCGGACAGACTAACTATGGCTACACCTTC. Amino acid sequence: CASSYLLGQTNYGYTF.

The chain joins TRBV7-8 to TRBJ2-7, with D unclear. V lost 0 bases to trimming and J lost 3 bases, with 9 bases between them. The CDR3 covers 14 residues. Germline CDR1 reads SGHVS; CDR2 reads FQNEAQ. CDR3 coding DNA: TGTGCCAGCAGCTTAGCGAGAACCCACTACGAGCAGTACTTC. Amino acids: CASSLARTHYEQYF.

The chain couples TRBV23-1 to TRBJ1-5, with a possible D match to TRBD1 (6 bases). TRBV23-1 is an open reading frame, and its role is uncertain. The V end lost 2 bases, the J end lost 12 bases, and 17 bases lay between the germline ends. This CDR3 is built from 14 residues. CDR3 in amino acids: CASSQPRDKGLQHF. CDR3 bases: TGCGCCAGCAGTCAACCCCGGGACAAAGGTCTCCAGCATTTT.

The V call is TRBV4-1, the J call TRBJ2-5; possible D gene TRBD2, 5 bases. Germline V lookup: CDR1 MGHRA, CDR2 YSYEKL. V was trimmed by 1 base and J by 5 bases, leaving 20 bases between them. The length of the CDR3 is 17 residues. CDR3 amino acids: CASSQGPGSLMGETQYF. CDR3 coding DNA: TGCGCCAGCAGCCAAGGCCCGGGGAGTCTGATGGGGGAGACCCAGTACTTC.

The genes are TRBV18 and TRBJ1-2; TRBD1 might be the D (5 bases). This CDR3 spans 15 amino acids. The V and J ends lost 3 bases and 0 bases respectively, with 11 bases between them. The germline V gene has CDR1 KGHSH and CDR2 LQKENI. The CDR3 DNA sequence: TGTGCCAGCTCACCGAGGCCGACAGCTAACTATGGCTACACCTTC. Its translation: CASSPRPTANYGYTF.

On this clone itself: At one boundary the junction diverges from the germline segment, which might be a read error. The rearrangement links TRBV7-9 to TRBJ2-2; 12 bases line up with TRBD2. Germline values: CDR1 SEHNR, CDR2 FQNEAQ (reference sequence). The CDR3 contains 16 residues. The CDR3 reads CSSSLFLAGGRNELFF. In DNA form, the CDR3 reads TGTTCCAGCAGCTTATTTCTAGCGGGAGGGCGGAACGAGCTGTTTTTT.

This chain uses TRBV7-3 with TRBJ2-2, with D possibly being TRBD1 (5 bases). CDR1 is SGHTA and CDR2 is FQGTGA in the germline V gene. Trimming removed 9 bases at V and 6 bases at J, with 17 bases between. There are 14 residues in the CDR3. The CDR3 nucleotides read TGTGCCAGTTCGCCAGGGCCAAGTGCCGGGGAGCTGTTTTTT. Encoded protein: CASSPGPSAGELFF. Filled out from reference TRBV7-3 and TRBJ2-2, the complete variable domain reads GAGVSQTPSNKVTEKGKYVELRCDPISGHTALYWYRQSLGQGPEFLIYFQGTGAADDSGLPNDRFFAVRPEGSVSTLKIQRTERGDSAVYLCASSPGPSAGELFFGEGSRLTVL.